This paragraph reports one T cell receptor beta chain. The record originates from a study of identical twins. TCRdb itself ran the 5' RACE reads through MiXCR, one entry per CDR3 protein. The table lists some 660,000 distinct CDR3 sequences, 8.6% of them singletons. The CDR3 contains 13 residues. V shed 6 bases and J shed 3 bases, with 10 bases lying between them. This sample was shared with a second study, whose subject was yellow fever vaccine responses in identical twins.

Sequencing input: PBMCs. This receptor was obtained from a woman in her late teens or twenties in good health. The chain has TRBV12-3 or TRBV12-4 and TRBJ2-3; no clear D. CDR3 DNA: TGTGCCAGCAGCCGGCAGTGGACAGATACGCAGTATTTT. This sequence encodes CASSRQWTDTQYF.